The clone carrying this TCR beta chain appeared many times. Its antigen is unidentified. These data originate in a study of CD8 T cells in ankylosing spondylitis. Study-wide results and limits: A TCR beta motif made of eight highly homologous variants seemed typical of ankylosing spondylitis blood. Clones linked with disease were CD8+ and fairly uncommon in the peripheral blood. Reported data indicate significant enrichment of disease-linked clones within matched ankylosing spondylitis synovial fluid.

Scientists made TCR beta libraries using quantitative 5'-RACE with molecular barcodes. TCRdb ran MiXCR on the 5' RACE reads and lists one entry per CDR3 protein. The sample holds some 220,000 distinct CDR3 sequences; more than 5.5% are singletons and the top ten take approximately 15%. V lost 7 bases to trimming and J lost 2 bases; unmatched junction nucleotides: 14. From germline, CDR1 is SGHVS and CDR2 FNYEAQ. The CDR3 consists of 17 residues. Sequenced material: blood, either unsorted or a sorted T cell fraction (not recorded which). The chain joins TRBV7-6 to TRBJ2-3, with TRBD2 matching 8 bases. This clonotype was sampled from a male donor with ankylosing spondylitis. The CDR3 nucleotides read TGTGCCAGCACCGGAGGGGCTAGCGGGCCCTACACAGATACGCAGTATTTT. It translates to CASTGGASGPYTDTQYF.